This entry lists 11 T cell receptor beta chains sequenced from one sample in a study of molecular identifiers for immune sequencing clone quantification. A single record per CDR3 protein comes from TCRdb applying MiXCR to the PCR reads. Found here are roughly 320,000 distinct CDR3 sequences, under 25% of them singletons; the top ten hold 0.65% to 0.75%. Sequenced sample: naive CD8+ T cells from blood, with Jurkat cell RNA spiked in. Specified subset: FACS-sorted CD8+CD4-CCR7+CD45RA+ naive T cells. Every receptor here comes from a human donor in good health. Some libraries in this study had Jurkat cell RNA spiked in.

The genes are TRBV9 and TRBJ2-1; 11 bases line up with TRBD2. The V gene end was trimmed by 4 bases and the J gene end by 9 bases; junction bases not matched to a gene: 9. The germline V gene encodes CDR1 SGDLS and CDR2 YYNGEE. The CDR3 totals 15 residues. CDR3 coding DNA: TGTGCCAGCAGCCCCTGGTTAGCGGGAGGGAGTGAGCAGTTCTTC. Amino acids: CASSPWLAGGSEQFF. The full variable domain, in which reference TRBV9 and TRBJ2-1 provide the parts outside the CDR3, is DSGVTQTPKHLITATGQRVTLRCSPRSGDLSVYWYQQSLDQGLQFLIQYYNGEERAKGNILERFSAQQFPDLHSELNLSSLELGDSALYFCASSPWLAGGSEQFFGPGTRLTVL.

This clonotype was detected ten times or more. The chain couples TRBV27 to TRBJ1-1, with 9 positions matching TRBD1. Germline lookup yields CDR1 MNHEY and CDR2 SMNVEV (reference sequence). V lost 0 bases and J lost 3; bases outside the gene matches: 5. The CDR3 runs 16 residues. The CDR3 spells CASSLSGTGFDTEAFF. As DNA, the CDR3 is TGTGCCAGCAGTTTATCGGGGACAGGGTTTGACACTGAAGCTTTCTTT.

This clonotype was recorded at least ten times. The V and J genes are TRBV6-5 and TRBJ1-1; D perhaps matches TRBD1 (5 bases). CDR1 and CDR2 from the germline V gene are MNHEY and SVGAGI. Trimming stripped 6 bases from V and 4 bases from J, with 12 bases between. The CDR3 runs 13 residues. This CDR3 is CASRMGEGTEAFF. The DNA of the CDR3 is TGTGCCAGCAGAATGGGGGAAGGCACTGAAGCTTTCTTT.

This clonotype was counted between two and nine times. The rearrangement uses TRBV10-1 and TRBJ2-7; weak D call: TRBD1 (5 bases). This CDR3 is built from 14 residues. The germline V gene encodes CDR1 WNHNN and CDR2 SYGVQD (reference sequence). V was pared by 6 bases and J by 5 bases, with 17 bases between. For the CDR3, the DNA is TGCGCCAGCAGCTCCGAGTCCCAGGGCAACGAGCAGTACTTC. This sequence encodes CASSSESQGNEQYF.

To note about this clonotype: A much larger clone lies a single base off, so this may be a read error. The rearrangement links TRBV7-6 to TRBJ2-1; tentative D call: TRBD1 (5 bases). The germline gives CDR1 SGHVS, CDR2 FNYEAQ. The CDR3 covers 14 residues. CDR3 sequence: CASSLTGAYNEQLF. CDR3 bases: TGTGCCAGCAGCTTAACAGGTGCCTACAATGAGCAGCTCTTC. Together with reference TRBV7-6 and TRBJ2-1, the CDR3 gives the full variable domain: GAGVSQSPRYKVTKRGQDVALRCDPISGHVSLYWYRQALGQGPEFLTYFNYEAQQDKSGLPNDRFSAERPEGSISTLTIQRTEQRDSAMYRCASSLTGAYNEQLFGPGTRLTVL.

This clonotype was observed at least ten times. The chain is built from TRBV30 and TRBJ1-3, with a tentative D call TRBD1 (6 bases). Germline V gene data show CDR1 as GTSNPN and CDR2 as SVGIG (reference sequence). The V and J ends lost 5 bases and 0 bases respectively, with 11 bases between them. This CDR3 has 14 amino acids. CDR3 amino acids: CAWEPDSSGNTIYF. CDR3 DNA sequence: TGTGCCTGGGAACCGGACAGCTCTGGAAACACCATATATTTT.

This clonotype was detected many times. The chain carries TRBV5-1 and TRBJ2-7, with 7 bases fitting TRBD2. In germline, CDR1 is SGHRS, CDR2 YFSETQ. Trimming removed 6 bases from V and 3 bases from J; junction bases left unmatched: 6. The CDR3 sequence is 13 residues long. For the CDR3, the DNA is TGCGCCAGCAAGGCTAGCGGCTTCTACGAGCAGTACTTC. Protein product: CASKASGFYEQYF.

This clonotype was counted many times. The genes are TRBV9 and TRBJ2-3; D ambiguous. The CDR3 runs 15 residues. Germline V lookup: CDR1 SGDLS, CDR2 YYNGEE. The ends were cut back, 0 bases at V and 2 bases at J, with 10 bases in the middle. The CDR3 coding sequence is TGTGCCAGCAGCGTAGAAGGAGCTTTCACAGATACGCAGTATTTT. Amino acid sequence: CASSVEGAFTDTQYF.

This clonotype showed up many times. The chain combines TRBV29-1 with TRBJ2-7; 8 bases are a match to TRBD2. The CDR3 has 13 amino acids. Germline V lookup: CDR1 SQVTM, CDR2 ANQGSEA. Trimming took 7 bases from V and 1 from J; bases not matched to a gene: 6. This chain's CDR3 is CSARGGQSYEQYF. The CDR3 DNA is TGCAGCGCCCGGGGGGGCCAGTCCTACGAGCAGTACTTC.

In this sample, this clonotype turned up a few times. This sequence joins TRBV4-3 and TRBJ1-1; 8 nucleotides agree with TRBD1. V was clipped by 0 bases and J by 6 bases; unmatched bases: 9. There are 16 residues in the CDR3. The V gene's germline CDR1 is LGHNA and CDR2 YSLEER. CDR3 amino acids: CASSQDRAGGLPEAFF. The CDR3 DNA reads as TGCGCCAGCAGCCAAGATCGGGCAGGGGGCTTACCTGAAGCTTTCTTT.

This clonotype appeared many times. The chain's CDR3 is CASSLDRLKAFF. In nucleotides, the CDR3 is TGCGCCAGCAGCTTGGACAGACTTAAAGCTTTCTTT. This chain joins TRBV5-1 and TRBJ1-1; the D is unclear. V lost 0 bases and J 9 bases, leaving 9 bases between the germline ends. Germline V gives CDR1 SGHRS, CDR2 YFSETQ. The CDR3 spans 12 residues.